The present T cell receptor beta chain was sequenced within a study of identifying expanded T cells in peripheral blood. The germline V and J ends were trimmed by 3 bases and 5 bases, with 14 bases remaining between them. CDR1 and CDR2 from the germline V gene are SGDLS and YYNGEE. This CDR3 comprises 15 residues. Repertoires were generated with immunoSEQ multiplex PCR, while TCRdb's copy carries only in-frame clones and drops some. Of about 53,000 clones in the sample, around 86% were seen once. The sample comprised blood. The V and J genes are TRBV9 and TRBJ1-4; D gene ambiguous. The clonotype was recovered from a person aged 18-69 years in good health. The CDR3 reads CASSGPGTFNEKLFF. CDR3 nucleotide sequence: TGTGCCAGCAGCGGGCCGGGTACCTTCAATGAAAAACTGTTTTTT.